This TCR gamma chain was profiled in a study of γδ T cells in repeated Plasmodium falciparum infection (dated by TCRdb to the early 2020s). With regard to the full study: The natural-infection arm enrolled Malian children exposed to intense seasonal malaria transmission, compared against age and gender matched Australian children. Four controlled human malaria infections were administered to roughly 5 malaria-naive U.S. adults over roughly 610 days by bites from P. falciparum NF54-infected Anopheles stephensi mosquitoes. Controlled-infection subjects were sampled at baseline, immediately before selected infections, and 21 days after each infection. The gammadelta TCR repertoires from Mali were analysed in two ways: cross-sectionally during periods with no transmission, and longitudinally across episodes of acute febrile malaria. Using both natural infection in Mali and controlled human malaria infection, the study looked at the way repeated Plasmodium falciparum infection shapes the human gammadelta T cell repertoire.

The method was multiplex PCR. The data were produced on an Illumina MiSeq. From each sorted gammadelta T cell sample, both TCR gamma (TRG) and TCR delta (TRD) chains were sequenced. The published analysis was carried out like this. The repertoire analyses drew on clonotype tree plots, the accumulated frequency of the top 20 clonotypes, and diversity index (DI) and D75 metrics. TCRdb called clones anew from the public reads via CATT; matching DNA rows were later pooled. The V and J calls, along with clone size, are taken from TCRdb and not from the paper's own processing. Within this sample are over 25,000 gamma-chain clones, with less than 3.5% of them counted one time only. The ten largest account for roughly a third of the sample. There are a few counts of this clone. Its antigen specificity is not known. TCRdb assigns this DNA the protein of a much larger clone, which departs from its translation at residue 5; this likely reflects a read error, and the protein shown comes from translating the DNA.

For bulk TCR repertoire analysis, Vgamma9/Vdelta2+ and Vdelta2-negative gammadelta T cell populations were isolated by flow sorting from peripheral blood mononuclear cells. Trimming accounts for 5 bases at V and 3 bases at J, while the number of junction bases matched to no gene is 7. CDR1 and CDR2 are read off the germline V gene (reference sequence) as GITISATS and ISYDGTV. The CDR3, from cysteine to phenylalanine, totals 13 residues. The DNA shown is the 39-base CDR3, in frame from base 1. Broader findings and caveats from the paper: Compared with Australian children, Malian children appeared to have Vdelta2-negative gammadelta TCR repertoires that were more clonally expanded, less diverse and less shared. Vgamma9/Vdelta2+ TCR repertoires kept a highly stable polyclonal repertoire across time and infection, and many TCRgamma sequences overlapped between individuals. Waves of new clonotype selection in Vdelta2-negative, largely Vdelta1+, gammadelta TCR repertoires appeared to be driven by repeated controlled infections. The Malian cohort was drawn from a small rural village made up mostly of one ethnic group, which limits generalizability. The controlled-infection cohort was small, limiting analysis of inter-individual variability in gammadelta T cell responses.

The chain is encoded by TRGV9 joined to TRGJ1 or TRGJ2. This TCR derives from a pool of human donors (malaria-infected and uninfected, not separated). Sequencing was done on a sample of gamma-delta T cells from blood. The nucleotide sequence is given as TGTGCCTTGTGGGGGCCCACTTATTATAAGAAACTCTTT. Translated, it reads CALWGPTYYKKLF.